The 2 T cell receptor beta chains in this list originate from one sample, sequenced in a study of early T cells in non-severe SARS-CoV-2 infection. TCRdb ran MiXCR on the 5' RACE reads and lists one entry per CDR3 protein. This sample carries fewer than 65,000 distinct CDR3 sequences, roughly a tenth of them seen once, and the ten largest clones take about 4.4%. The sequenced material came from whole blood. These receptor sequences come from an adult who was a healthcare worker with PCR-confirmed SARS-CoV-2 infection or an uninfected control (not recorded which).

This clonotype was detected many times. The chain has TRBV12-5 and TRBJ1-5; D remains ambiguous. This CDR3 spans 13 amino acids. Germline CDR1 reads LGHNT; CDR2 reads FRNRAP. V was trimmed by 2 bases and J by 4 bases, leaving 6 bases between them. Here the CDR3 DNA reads TGTGCTAGTGGTTTGATAGGGAATCAGCCCCAGCATTTT. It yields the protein CASGLIGNQPQHF.

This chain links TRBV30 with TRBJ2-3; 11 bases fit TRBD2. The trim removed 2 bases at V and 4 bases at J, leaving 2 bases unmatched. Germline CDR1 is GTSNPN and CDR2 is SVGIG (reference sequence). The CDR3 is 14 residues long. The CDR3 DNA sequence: TGTGCCTGGAGTACTAGCGGGGGTCCAGATACGCAGTATTTT. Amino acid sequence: CAWSTSGGPDTQYF. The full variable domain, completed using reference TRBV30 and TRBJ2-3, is SQTIHQWPATLVQPVGSPLSLECTVEGTSNPNLYWYRQAAGRGLQLLFYSVGIGQISSEVPQNLSASRPQDRQFILSSKKLLLSDSGFYLCAWSTSGGPDTQYFGPGTRLTVL.